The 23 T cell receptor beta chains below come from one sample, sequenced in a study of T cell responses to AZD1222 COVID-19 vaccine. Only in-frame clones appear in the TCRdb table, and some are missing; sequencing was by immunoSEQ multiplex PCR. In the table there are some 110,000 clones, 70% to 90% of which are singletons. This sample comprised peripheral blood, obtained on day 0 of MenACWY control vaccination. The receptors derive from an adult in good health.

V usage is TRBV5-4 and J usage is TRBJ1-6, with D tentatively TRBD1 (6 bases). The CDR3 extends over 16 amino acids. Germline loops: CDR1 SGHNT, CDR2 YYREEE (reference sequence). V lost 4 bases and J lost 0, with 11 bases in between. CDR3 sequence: CASSPTGSSYNSPLHF. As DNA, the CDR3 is TGTGCCAGCAGCCCCACAGGGAGCTCCTATAATTCACCCCTCCACTTT.

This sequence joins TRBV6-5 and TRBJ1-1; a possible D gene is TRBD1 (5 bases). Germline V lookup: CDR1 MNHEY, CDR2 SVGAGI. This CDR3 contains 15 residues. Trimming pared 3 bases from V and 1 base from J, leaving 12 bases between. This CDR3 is CASSYGGRANTEAFF. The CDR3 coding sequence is TGTGCCAGCAGTTATGGCGGCAGGGCGAACACTGAAGCTTTCTTT.

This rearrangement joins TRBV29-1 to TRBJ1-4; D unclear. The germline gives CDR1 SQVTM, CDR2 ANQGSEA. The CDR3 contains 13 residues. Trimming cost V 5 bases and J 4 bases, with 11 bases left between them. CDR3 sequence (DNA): TGCAGCGTTAAGAGAGGAGGTAATGAAAAACTGTTTTTT. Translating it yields CSVKRGGNEKLFF. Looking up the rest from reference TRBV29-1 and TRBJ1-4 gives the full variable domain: SAVISQKPSRDICQRGTSLTIQCQVDSQVTMMFWYRQQPGQSLTLIATANQGSEATYESGFVIDKFPISRPNLTFSTLTVSNMSPEDSSIYLCSVKRGGNEKLFFGSGTQLSVL.

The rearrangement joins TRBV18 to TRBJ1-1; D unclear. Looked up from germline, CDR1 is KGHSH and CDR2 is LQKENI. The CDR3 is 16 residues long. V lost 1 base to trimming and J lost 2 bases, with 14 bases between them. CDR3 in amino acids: CASSPHALGDNTEAFF. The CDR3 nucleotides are TGTGCCAGCTCACCACACGCTTTAGGAGACAACACTGAAGCTTTCTTT.

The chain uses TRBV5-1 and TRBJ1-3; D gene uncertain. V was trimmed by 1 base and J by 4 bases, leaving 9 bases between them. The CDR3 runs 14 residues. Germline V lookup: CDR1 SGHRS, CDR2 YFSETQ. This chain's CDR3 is CASSLRVGGNTIYF. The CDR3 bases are TGCGCCAGCAGCTTGAGAGTTGGAGGAAACACCATATATTTT.

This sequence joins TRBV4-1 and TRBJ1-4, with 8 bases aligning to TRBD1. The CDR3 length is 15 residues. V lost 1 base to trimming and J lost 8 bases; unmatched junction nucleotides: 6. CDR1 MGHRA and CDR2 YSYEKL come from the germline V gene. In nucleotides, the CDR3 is TGCGCCAGCAGCCAAGGAGGGACAGGCATCGAAAAACTGTTTTTT. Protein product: CASSQGGTGIEKLFF.

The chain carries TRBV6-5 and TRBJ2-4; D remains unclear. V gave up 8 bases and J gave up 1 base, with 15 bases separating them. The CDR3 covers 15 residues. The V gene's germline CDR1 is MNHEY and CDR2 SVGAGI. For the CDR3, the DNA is TGTGCCAGCTCCAACAGAGGATCGGCCAAAAACATTCAGTACTTC. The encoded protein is CASSNRGSAKNIQYF.

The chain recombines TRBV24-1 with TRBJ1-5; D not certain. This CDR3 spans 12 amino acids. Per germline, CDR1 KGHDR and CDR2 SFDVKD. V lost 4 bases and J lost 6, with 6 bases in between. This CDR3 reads CATSDQSQPQHF. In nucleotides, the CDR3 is TGTGCCACCAGTGACCAGAGTCAGCCCCAGCATTTT.

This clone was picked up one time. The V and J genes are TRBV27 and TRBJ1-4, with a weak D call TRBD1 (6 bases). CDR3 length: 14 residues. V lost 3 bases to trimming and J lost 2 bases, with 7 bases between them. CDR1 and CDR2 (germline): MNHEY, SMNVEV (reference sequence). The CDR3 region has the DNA TGTGCCAGCAGTTTTAGGGGGACTAATGAAAAACTGTTTTTT. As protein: CASSFRGTNEKLFF. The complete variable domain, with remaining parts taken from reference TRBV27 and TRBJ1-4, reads EAQVTQNPRYLITVTGKKLTVTCSQNMNHEYMSWYRQDPGLGLRQIYYSMNVEVTDKGDVPEGYKVSRKEKRNFPLILESPSPNQTSLYFCASSFRGTNEKLFFGSGTQLSVL.

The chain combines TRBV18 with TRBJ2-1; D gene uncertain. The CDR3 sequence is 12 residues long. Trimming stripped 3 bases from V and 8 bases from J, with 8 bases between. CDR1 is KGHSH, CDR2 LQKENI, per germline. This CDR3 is CASSPTYHEQFF. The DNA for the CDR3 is TGTGCCAGCTCACCGACGTACCATGAGCAGTTCTTC.

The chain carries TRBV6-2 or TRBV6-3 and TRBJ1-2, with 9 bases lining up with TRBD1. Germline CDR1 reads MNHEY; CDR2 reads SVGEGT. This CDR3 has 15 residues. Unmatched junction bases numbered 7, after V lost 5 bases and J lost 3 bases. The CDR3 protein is CASSPTGGVDYGYTF. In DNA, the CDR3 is TGTGCCAGCAGTCCGACAGGGGGAGTGGACTATGGCTACACCTTC.

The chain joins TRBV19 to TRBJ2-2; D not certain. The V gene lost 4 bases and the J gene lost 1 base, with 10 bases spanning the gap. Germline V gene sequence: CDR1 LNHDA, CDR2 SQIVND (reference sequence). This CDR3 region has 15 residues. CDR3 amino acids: CASSSAGENTGELFF. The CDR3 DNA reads TGTGCCAGTAGTAGCGCAGGCGAGAACACCGGGGAGCTGTTTTTT. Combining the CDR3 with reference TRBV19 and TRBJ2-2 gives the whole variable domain DGGITQSPKYLFRKEGQNVTLSCEQNLNHDAMYWYRQDPGQGLRLIYYSQIVNDFQKGDIAEGYSVSREKKESFPLTVTSAQKNPTAFYLCASSSAGENTGELFFGEGSRLTVL.

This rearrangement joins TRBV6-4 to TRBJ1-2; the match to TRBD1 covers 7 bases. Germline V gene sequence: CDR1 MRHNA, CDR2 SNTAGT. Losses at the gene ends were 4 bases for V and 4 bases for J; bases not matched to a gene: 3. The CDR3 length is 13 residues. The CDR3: CASSASGGYGYTF. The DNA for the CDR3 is TGTGCCAGCAGTGCATCAGGGGGCTATGGCTACACCTTC.

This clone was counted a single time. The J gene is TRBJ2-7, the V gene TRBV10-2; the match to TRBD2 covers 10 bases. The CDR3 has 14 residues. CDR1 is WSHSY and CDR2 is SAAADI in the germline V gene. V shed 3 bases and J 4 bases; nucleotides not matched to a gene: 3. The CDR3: CASSELAGRYEQYF. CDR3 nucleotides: TGCGCCAGCAGTGAACTAGCGGGACGATACGAGCAGTACTTC.

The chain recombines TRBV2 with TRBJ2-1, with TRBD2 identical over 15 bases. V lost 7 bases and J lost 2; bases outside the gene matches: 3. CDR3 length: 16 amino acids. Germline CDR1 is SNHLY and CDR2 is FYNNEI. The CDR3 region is CASTRTSGGAYNEQFF. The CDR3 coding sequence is TGTGCCAGCACTAGGACTAGCGGGGGGGCCTACAATGAGCAGTTCTTC.

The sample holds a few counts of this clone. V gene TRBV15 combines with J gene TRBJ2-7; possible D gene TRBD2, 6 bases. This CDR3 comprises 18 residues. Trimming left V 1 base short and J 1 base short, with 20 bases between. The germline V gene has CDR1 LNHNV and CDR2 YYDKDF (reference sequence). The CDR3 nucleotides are TGTGCCACCAGCAGAGGAGGGCTGCGGGGAACGGGTTCCTACGAGCAGTACTTC. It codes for CATSRGGLRGTGSYEQYF.

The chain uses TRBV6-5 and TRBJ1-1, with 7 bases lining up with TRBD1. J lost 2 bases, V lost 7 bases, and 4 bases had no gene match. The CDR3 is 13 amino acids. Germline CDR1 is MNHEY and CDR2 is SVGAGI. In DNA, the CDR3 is TGTGCCAGCACAGACAGGGTAAACACTGAAGCTTTCTTT. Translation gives CASTDRVNTEAFF.

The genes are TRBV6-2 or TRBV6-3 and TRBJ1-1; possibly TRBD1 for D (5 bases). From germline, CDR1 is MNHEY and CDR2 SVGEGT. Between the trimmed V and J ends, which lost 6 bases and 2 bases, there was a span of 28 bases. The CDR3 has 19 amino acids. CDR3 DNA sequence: TGTGCCAGCAGCTCAGTAGGATGGGGCAAAGGAGAAGTAAACACTGAAGCTTTCTTT. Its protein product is CASSSVGWGKGEVNTEAFF.

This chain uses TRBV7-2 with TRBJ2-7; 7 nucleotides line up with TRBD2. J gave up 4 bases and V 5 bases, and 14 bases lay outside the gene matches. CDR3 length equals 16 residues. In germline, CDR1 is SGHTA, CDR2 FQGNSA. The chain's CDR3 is CASSQSGGFLPYEQYF. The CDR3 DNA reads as TGTGCCAGCAGCCAATCGGGGGGATTTCTGCCATACGAGCAGTACTTC.

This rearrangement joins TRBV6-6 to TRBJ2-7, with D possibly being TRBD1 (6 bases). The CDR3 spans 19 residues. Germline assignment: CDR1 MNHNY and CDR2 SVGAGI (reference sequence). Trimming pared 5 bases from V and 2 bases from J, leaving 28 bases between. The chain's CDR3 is CASSPQESLWGHVTYEQYF. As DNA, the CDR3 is TGTGCCAGCAGTCCCCAGGAAAGTCTTTGGGGGCACGTAACCTACGAGCAGTACTTC.

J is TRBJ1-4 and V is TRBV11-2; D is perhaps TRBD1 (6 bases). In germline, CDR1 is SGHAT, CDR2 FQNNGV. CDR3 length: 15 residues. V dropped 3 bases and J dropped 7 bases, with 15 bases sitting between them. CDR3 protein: CASSLDRDLFEKLFF. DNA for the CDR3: TGTGCCAGCAGCTTGGACAGAGACTTATTTGAAAAACTGTTTTTT.

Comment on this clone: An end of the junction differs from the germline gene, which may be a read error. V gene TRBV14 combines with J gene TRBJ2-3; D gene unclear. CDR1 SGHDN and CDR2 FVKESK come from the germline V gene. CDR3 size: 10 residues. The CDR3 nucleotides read TGTGCCAGCAGCCACTCGACACTGCATTTT. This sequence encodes CASSHSTLHF.

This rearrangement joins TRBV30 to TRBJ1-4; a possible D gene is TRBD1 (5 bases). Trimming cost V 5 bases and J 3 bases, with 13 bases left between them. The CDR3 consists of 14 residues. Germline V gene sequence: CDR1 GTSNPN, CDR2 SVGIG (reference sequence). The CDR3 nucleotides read TGTGCCTGGGCAACGGGGGGGGCTAATGAAAAACTGTTTTTT. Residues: CAWATGGANEKLFF. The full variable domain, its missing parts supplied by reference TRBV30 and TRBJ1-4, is SQTIHQWPATLVQPVGSPLSLECTVEGTSNPNLYWYRQAAGRGLQLLFYSVGIGQISSEVPQNLSASRPQDRQFILSSKKLLLSDSGFYLCAWATGGANEKLFFGSGTQLSVL.